The source of this T cell receptor (beta chain) is a study of neurological immune-mediated disorders. The CDR3 extends over 17 amino acids. The V gene end was trimmed by 1 base and the J gene end by 5 bases; junction bases not matched to a gene: 9. Germline CDR1 KGHSH, CDR2 LQKENI. MiXCR, run by TCRdb on the 5' RACE reads, gives a single entry per CDR3 protein. The table records roughly 21,000 distinct CDR3 sequences, roughly 15% of them present only once. The V and J genes are TRBV18 and TRBJ2-5; TRBD2 matches at 11 bases. The receptor's source is a female donor with HTLV-1-associated myelopathy (HAM/TSP). The sequenced sample was PBMCs. CDR3 loop: CASSPLPMTSGAETQYF. The CDR3 DNA is TGTGCCAGCTCACCACTCCCCATGACTAGCGGGGCGGAGACCCAGTACTTC.